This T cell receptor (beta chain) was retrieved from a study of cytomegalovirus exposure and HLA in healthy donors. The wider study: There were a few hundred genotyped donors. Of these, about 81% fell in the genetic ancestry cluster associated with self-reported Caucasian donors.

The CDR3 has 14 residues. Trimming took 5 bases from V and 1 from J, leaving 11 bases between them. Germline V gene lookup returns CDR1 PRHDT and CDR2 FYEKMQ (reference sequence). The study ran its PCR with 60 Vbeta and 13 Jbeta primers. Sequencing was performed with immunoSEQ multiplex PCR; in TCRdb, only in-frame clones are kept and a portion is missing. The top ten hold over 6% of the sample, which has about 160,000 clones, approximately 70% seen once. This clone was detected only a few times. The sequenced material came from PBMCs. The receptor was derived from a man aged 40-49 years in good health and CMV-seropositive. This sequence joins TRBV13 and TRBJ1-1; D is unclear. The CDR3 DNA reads TGTGCCAGCAGCCTCCCAACGAGGAACACTGAAGCTTTCTTT. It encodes CASSLPTRNTEAFF.